This T cell receptor (beta chain) was profiled in a study of HIV-infected children after antiretroviral therapy interruption. Study-level findings and limits: By the end of treatment interruption, naive CD4+ clonality (Gini) increased.

A remark on this clonotype: Its specificity is not known.

The junction had 7 bases not matched to a gene; V was cut back by 7 bases and J by 6 bases. The CDR3 is 14 amino acids. Germline V gene lookup returns CDR1 MNHNY and CDR2 SVGAGI (reference sequence). The treatment denotes: PENTA 11 planned treatment interruption arm or continuous ART arm. The TCR library was built from RNA with a 3' RACE protocol and unique molecular identifiers. TCRdb reprocessed the 3' RACE reads with MiXCR, giving one entry per CDR3 protein. The sample includes roughly 46,000 distinct CDR3 sequences, around 4.7% of them seen just once. The input for sequencing was CD45RA+ CD4+ T cells from PBMCs, pooled from several time points, taken from a donor given antiretroviral therapy, either interrupted or continuous. Subset indicated: naive CD4+ CD45RA+ CD45RO- T cells. The chain uses TRBV6-6 and TRBJ1-1, with TRBD1 matching 11 bases. The sequence was collected from a pool of human donors with HIV. For the CDR3, the DNA is TGTGCCAGCACAAGAGGACAGGGGGCTCCTGAAGCTTTCTTT. The encoded protein is CASTRGQGAPEAFF.